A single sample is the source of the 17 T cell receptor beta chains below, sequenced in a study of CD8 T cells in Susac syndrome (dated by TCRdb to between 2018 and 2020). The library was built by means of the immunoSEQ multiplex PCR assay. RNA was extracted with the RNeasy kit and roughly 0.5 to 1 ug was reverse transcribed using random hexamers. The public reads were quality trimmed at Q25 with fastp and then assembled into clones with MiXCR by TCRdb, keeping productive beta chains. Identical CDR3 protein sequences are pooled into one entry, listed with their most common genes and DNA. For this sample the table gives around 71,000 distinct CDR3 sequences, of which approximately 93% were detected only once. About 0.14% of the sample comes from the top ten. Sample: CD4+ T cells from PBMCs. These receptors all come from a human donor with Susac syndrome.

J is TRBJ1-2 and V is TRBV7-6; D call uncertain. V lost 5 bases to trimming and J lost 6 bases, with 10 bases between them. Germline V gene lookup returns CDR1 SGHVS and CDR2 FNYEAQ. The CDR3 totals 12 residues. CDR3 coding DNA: TGTGCCAGCAGCCCCCAGTTCGATGGCTACACCTTC. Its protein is CASSPQFDGYTF.

The CDR3 protein is CASSRGTSGGAETQYF. The CDR3 nucleotides are TGCGCCAGCAGCCGAGGGACTAGCGGGGGGGCAGAGACCCAGTACTTC. J is TRBJ2-5 and V is TRBV5-1; 16 positions match TRBD2. V trimming: 4 bases; J trimming: 4 bases; junction bases outside the gene matches: 4. The germline V gene encodes CDR1 SGHRS and CDR2 YFSETQ. The CDR3 extends over 16 amino acids.

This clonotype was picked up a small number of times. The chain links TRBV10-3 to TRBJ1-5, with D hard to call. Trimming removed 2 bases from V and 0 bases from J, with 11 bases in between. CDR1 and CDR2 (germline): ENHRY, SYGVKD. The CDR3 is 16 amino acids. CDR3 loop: CAISERGRDSNQPQHF. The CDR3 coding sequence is TGTGCCATCAGTGAGAGAGGGAGGGATAGCAATCAGCCCCAGCATTTT.

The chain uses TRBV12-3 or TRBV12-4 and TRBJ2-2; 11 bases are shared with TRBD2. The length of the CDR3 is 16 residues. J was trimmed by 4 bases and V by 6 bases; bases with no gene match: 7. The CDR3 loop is CASSPLAGGLTGELFF. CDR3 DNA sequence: TGTGCCAGCAGCCCTCTAGCGGGGGGTCTCACCGGGGAGCTGTTTTTT.

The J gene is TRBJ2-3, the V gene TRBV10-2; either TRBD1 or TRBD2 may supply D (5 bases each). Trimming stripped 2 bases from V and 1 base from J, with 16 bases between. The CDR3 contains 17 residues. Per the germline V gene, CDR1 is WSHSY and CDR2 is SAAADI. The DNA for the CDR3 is TGCGCCAGCAGTGAGGTGGGACCCTTAGGGGGCACAGATACGCAGTATTTT. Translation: CASSEVGPLGGTDTQYF.

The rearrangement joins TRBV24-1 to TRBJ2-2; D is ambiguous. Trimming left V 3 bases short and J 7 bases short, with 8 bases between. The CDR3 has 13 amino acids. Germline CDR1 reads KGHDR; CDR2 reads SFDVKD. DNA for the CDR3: TGTGCCACCAGTGATCTGGCTTTCGGGGAGCTGTTTTTT. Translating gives CATSDLAFGELFF.

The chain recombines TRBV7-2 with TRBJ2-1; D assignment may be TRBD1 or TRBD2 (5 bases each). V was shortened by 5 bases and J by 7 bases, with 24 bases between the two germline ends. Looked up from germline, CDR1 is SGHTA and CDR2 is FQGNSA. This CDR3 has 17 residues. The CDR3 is CASSLGRHLYYRNEQFF. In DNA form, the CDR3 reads TGTGCCAGCAGCCTGGGACGTCACCTCTACTACAGGAATGAGCAGTTCTTC.

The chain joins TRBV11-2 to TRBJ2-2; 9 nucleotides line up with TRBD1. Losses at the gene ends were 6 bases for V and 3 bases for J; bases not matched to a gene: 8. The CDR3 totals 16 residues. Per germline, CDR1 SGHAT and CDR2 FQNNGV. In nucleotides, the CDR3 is TGTGCCAGCAGGGTGGGAGACAGGGGGTACACCGGGGAGCTGTTTTTT. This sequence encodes CASRVGDRGYTGELFF.

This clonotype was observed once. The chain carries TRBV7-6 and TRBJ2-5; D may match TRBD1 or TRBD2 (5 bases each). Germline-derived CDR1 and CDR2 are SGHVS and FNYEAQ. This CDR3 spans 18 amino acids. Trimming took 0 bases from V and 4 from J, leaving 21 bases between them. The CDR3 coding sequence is TGTGCCAGCAGCTTAGCAATCCCTAAGCGGCAGGGCCGAGAGACCCAGTACTTC. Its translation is CASSLAIPKRQGRETQYF.

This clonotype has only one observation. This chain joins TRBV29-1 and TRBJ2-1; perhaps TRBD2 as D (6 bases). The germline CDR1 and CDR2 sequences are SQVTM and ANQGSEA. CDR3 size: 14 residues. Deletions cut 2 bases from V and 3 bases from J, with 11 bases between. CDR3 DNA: TGCAGCGTTGAATCTCCGGGACTCTACAATGAGCAGTTCTTC. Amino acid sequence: CSVESPGLYNEQFF.

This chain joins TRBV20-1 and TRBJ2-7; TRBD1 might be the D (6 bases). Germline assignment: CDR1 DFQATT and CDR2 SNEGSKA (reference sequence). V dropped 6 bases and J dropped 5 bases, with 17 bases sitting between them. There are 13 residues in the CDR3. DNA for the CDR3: TGCAGTGCCCTGAGGGCAGGGGTGAACGAGCAGTACTTC. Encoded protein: CSALRAGVNEQYF.

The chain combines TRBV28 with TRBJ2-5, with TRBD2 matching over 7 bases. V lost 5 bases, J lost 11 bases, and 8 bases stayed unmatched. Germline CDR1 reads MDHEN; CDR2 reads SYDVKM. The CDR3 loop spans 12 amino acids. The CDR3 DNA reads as TGTGCCAGCAGTGCGGACCCGGGACTACAGTACTTC. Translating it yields CASSADPGLQYF.

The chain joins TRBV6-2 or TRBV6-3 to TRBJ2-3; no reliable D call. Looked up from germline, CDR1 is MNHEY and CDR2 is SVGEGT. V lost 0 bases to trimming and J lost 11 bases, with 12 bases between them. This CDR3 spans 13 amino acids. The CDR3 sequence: CASSYSEVPRQYF. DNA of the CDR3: TGTGCCAGCAGTTACTCAGAGGTGCCACGGCAGTATTTT.

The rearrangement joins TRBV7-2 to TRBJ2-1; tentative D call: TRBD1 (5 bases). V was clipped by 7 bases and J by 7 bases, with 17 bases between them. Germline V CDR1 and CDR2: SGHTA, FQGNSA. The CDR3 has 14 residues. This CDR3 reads CASTPSGFWNEQFF. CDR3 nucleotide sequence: TGTGCCAGCACCCCGTCAGGGTTTTGGAATGAGCAGTTCTTC.

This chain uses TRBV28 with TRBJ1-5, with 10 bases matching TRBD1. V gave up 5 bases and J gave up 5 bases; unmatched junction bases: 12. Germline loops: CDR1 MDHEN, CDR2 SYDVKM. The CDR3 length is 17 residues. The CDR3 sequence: CASSKRQGARLDQPQHF. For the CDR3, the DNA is TGTGCCAGCAGTAAGCGACAGGGGGCCCGCCTCGATCAGCCCCAGCATTTT.

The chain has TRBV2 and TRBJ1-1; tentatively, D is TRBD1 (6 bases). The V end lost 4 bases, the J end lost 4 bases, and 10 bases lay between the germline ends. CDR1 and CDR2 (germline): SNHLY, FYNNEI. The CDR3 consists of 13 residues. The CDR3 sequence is CASSVGQTTEAFF. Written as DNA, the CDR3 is TGTGCCAGCAGTGTCGGACAGACCACTGAAGCTTTCTTT. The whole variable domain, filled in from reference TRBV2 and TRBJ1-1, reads EPEVTQTPSHQVTQMGQEVILRCVPISNHLYFYWYRQILGQKVEFLVSFYNNEISEKSEIFDDQFSVERPDGSNFTLKIRSTKLEDSAMYFCASSVGQTTEAFFGQGTRLTVV.

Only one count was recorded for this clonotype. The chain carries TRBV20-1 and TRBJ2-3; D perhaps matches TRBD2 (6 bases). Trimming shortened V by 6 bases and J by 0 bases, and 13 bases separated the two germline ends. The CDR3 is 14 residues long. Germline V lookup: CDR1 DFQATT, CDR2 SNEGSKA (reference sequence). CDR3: CSARGILSTDTQYF. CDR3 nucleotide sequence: TGCAGTGCGCGCGGGATCCTGAGCACAGATACGCAGTATTTT.